This T cell receptor (beta chain) was profiled in a study of cytomegalovirus exposure and HLA in healthy donors. Study conclusions and caveats: Rates of TCR association differed by HLA locus in a later analysis, with DRB1 highest and HLA-C lowest.

Details on this clone: Its specificity is not known.

Whereas donors were nominally healthy upon sampling, unrecorded immune exposures were probable. CDR1 MGHRA and CDR2 YSYEKL come from the germline V gene. There are 13 residues in the CDR3. Trimming left V 4 bases short and J 1 base short, with 5 bases between. PCR employed 60 Vbeta and 13 Jbeta primers. TCRdb's table, derived via immunoSEQ multiplex PCR, lists solely in-frame clones and lacks some. The table has approximately 170,000 clones, around 79% seen once. This rearrangement joins TRBV4-1 to TRBJ1-5; no clear D. The specimen sequenced was PBMCs. The clonotype originates from a woman in her forties in good health and CMV-seropositive. The CDR3 region has the DNA TGCGCCAGCAGCCGCGGAAGCAATCAGCCCCAGCATTTT. This translates into CASSRGSNQPQHF.